This T cell receptor (beta chain) was captured by sequencing in a study of blood T cell repertoires in COVID-19. For the study at large: Acute and convalescent COVID-19 samples came from the United States, Italy and Spain.

Only in-frame clones appear in the TCRdb table, and some are missing; sequencing was by immunoSEQ multiplex PCR. This table holds just under 60,000 clones, about 80% found once. This clone has only a few counts. This clonotype originated in an elderly man with COVID-19, enrolled during active disease. The specimen sequenced was peripheral blood.

The CDR3 loop reads CASSQGATRAQETQYF. CDR3 nucleotides: TGCGCCAGCAGCCAGGGGGCCACTAGGGCACAAGAGACCCAGTACTTC. J is TRBJ2-5 and V is TRBV4-1, with D possibly TRBD1 on 6 matching bases. V dropped 3 bases and J dropped 2 bases, with 16 bases sitting between them. The CDR3 is 16 residues long. Looked up from germline, CDR1 is MGHRA and CDR2 is YSYEKL.